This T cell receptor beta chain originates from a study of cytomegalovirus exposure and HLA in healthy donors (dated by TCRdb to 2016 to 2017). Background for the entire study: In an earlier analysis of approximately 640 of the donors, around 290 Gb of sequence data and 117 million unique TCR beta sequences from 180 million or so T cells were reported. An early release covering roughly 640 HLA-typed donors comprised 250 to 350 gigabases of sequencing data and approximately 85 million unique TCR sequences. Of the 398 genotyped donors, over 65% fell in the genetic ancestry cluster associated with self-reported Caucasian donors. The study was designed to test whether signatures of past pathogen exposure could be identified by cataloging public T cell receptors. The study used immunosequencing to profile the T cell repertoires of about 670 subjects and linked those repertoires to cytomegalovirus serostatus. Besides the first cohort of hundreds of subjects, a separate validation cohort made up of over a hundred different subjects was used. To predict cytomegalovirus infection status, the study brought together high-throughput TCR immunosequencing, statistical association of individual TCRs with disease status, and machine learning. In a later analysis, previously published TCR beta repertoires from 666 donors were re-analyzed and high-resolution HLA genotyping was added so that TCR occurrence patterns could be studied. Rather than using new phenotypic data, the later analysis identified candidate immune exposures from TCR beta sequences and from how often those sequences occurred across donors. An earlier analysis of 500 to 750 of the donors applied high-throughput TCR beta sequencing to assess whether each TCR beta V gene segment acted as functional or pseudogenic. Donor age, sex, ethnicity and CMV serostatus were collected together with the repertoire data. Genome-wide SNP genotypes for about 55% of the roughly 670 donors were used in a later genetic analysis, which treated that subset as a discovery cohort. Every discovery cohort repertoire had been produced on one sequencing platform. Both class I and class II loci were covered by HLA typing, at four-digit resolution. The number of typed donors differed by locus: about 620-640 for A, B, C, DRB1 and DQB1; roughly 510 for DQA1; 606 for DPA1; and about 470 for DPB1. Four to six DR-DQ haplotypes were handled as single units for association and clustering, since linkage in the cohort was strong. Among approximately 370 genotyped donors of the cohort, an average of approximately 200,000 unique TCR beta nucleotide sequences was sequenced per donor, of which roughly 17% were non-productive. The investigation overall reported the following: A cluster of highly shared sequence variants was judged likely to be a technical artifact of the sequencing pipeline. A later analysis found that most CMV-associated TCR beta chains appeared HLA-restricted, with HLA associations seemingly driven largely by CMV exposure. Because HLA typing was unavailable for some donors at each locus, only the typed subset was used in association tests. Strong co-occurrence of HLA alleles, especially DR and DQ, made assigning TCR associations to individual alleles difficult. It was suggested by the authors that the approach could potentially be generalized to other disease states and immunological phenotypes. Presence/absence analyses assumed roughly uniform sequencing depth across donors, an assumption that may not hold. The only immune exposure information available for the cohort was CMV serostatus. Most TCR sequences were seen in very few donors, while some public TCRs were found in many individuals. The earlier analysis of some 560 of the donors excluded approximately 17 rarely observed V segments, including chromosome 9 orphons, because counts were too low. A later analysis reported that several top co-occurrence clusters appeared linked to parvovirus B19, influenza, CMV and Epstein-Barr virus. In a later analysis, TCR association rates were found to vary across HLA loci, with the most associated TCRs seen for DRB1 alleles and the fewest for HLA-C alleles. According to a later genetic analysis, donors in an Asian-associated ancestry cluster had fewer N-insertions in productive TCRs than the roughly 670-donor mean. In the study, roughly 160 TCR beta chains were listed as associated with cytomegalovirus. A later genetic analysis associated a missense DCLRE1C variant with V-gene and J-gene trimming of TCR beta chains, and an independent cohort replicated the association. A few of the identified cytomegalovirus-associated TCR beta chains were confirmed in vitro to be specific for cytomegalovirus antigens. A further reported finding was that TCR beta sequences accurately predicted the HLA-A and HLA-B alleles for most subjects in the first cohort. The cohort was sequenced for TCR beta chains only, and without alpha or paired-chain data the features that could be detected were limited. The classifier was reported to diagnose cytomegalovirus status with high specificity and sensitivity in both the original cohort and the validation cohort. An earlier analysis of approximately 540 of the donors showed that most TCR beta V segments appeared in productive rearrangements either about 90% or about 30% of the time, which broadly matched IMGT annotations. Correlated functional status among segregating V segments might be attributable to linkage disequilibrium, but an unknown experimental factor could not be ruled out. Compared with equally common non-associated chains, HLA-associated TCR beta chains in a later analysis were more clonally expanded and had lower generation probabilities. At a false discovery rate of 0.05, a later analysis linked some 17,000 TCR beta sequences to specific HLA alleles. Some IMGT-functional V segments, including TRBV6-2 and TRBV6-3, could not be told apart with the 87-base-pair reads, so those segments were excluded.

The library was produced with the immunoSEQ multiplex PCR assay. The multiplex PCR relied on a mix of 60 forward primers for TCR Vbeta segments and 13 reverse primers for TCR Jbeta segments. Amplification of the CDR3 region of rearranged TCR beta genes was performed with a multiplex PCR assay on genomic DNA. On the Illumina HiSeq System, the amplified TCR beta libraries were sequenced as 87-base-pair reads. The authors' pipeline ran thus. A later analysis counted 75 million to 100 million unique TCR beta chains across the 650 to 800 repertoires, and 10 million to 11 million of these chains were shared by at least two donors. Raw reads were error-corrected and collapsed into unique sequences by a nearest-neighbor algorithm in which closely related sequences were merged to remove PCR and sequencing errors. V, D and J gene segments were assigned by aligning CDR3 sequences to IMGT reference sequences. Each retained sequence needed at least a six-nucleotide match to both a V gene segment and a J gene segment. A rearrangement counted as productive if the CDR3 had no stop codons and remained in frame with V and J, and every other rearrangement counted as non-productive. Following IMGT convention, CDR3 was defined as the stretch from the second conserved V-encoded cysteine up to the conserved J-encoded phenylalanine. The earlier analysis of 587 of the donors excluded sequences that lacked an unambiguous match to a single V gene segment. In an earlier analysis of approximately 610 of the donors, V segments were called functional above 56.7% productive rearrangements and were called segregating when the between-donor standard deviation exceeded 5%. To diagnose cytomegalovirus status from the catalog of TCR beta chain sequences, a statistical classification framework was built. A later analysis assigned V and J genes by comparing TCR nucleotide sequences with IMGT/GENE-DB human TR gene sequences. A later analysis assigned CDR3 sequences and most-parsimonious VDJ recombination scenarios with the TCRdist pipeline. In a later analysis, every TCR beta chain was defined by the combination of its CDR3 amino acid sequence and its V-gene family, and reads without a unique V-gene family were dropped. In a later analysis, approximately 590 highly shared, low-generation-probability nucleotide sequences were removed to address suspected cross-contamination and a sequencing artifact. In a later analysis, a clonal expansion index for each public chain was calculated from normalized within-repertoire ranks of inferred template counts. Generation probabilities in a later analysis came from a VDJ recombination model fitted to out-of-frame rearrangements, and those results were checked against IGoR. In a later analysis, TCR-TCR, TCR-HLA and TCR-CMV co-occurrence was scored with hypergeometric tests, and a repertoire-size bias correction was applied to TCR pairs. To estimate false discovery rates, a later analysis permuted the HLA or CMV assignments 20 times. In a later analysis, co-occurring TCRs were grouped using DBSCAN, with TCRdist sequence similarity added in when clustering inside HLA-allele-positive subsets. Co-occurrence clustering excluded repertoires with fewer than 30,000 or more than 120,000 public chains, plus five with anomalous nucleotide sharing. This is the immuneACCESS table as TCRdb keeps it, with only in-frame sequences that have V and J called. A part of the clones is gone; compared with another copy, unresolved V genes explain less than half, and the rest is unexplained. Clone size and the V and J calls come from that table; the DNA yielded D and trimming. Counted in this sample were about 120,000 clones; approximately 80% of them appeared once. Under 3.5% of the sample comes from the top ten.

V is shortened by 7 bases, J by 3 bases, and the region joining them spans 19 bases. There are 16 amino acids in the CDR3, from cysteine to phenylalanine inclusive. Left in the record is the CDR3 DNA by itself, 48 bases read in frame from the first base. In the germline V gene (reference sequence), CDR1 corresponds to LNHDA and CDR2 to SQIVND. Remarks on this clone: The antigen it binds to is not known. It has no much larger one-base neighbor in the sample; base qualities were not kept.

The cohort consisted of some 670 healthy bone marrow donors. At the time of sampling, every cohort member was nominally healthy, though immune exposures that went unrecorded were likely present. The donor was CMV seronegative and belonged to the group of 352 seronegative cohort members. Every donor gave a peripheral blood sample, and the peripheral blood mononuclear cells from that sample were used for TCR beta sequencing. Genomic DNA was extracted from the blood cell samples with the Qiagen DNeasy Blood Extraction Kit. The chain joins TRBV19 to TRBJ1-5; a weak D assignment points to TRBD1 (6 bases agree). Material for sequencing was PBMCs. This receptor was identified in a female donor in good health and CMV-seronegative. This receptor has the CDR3 CASTGRAGVPNQPQHF. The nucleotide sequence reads TGTGCCAGTACCGGACGGGCAGGGGTCCCCAATCAGCCCCAGCATTTT.